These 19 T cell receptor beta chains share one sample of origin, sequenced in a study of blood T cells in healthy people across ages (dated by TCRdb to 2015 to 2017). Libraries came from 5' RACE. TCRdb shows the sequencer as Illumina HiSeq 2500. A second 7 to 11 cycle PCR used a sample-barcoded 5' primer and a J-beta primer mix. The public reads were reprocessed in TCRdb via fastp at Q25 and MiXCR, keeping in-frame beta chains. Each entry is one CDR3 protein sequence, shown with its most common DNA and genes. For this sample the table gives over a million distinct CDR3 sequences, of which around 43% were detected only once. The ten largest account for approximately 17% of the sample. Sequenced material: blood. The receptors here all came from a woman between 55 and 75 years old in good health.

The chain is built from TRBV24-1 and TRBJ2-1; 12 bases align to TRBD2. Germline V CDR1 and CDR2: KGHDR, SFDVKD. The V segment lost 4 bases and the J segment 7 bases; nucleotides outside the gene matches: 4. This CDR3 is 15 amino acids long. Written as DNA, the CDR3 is TGTGCCACCAGTGACGGGCTAGCGGGGGGGAATGAGCAGTTCTTC. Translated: CATSDGLAGGNEQFF.

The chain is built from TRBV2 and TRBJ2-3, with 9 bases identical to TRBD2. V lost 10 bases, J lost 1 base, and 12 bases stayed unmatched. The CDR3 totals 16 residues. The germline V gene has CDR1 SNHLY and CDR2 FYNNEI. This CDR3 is CATLWVAGEGTDTQYF. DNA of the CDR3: TGTGCCACTTTATGGGTAGCGGGAGAGGGCACAGATACGCAGTATTTT. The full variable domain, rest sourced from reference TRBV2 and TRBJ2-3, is EPEVTQTPSHQVTQMGQEVILRCVPISNHLYFYWYRQILGQKVEFLVSFYNNEISEKSEIFDDQFSVERPDGSNFTLKIRSTKLEDSAMYFCATLWVAGEGTDTQYFGPGTRLTVL.

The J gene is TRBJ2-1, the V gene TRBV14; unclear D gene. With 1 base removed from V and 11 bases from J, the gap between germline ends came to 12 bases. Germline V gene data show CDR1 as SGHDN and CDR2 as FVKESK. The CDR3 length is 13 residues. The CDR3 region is CASSQGAPRKQFF. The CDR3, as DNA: TGTGCCAGCAGCCAAGGAGCCCCGCGGAAGCAGTTCTTC.

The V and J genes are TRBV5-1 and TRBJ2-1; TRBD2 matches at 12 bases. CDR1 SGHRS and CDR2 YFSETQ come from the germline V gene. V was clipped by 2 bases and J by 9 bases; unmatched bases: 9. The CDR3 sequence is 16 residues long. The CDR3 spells CASSFWTSGNGGEQFF. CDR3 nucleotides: TGCGCCAGCAGCTTCTGGACTAGCGGGAATGGCGGTGAGCAGTTCTTC. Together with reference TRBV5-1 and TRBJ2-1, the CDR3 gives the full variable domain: KAGVTQTPRYLIKTRGQQVTLSCSPISGHRSVSWYQQTPGQGLQFLFEYFSETQRNKGNFPGRFSGRQFSNSRSEMNVSTLELGDSALYLCASSFWTSGNGGEQFFGPGTRLTVL.

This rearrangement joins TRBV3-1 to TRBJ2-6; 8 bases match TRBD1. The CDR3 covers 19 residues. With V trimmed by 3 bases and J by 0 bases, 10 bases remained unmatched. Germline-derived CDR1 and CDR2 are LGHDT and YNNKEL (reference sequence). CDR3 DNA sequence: TGTGCCAGCAGCCATAAACCGGGACAGGCTCGCTCTGGGGCCAACGTCCTGACTTTC. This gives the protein CASSHKPGQARSGANVLTF.

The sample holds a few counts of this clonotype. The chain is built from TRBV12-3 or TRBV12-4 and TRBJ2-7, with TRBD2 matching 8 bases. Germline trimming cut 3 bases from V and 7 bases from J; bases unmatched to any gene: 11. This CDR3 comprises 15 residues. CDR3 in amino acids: CASSLEGLARREQYF. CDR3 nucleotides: TGTGCCAGCAGTTTGGAAGGACTAGCCCGAAGAGAGCAGTACTTC.

CDR3 in DNA: TGTGCCAGCTCACCACCTTCTCGGTCGGAGACCCAGTACTTC. Its translation: CASSPPSRSETQYF. The J gene is TRBJ2-7, the V gene TRBV18; no clear D gene. The end of the DNA fits TRBJ2-5 better, so the J call may be wrong. CDR1 is KGHSH, CDR2 LQKENI, per germline. The CDR3 covers 14 residues.

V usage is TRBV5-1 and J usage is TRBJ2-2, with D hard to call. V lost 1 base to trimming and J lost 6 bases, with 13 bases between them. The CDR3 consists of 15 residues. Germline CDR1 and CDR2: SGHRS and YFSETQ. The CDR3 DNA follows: TGCGCCAGCAGCTTGATCAGAGATCCGGCCGGGGAGCTGTTTTTT. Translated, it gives CASSLIRDPAGELFF.

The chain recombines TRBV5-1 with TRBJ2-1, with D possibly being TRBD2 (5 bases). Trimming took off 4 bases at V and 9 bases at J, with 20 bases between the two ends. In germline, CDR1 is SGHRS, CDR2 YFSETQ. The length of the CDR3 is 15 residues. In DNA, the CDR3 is TGCGCCAGCAGCCCTTCGCCTAGTGGGAGAGGTGAGCAGTTCTTC. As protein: CASSPSPSGRGEQFF.

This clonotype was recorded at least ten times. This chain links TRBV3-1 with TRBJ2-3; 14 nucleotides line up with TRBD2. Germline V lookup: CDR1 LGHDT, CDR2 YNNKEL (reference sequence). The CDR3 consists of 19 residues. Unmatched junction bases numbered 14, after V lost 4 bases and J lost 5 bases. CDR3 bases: TGTGCCAGCAGCCCGGGACTAGCGGGAGAGGGGCCTTCGAGAGATACGCAGTATTTT. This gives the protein CASSPGLAGEGPSRDTQYF.

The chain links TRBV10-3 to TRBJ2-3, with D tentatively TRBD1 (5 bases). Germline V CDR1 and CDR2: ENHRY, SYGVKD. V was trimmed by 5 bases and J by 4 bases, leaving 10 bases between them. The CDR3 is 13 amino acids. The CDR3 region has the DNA TGTGCCATCAGTCGAGGACAACCAGATACGCAGTATTTT. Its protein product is CAISRGQPDTQYF.

The CDR3 nucleotides read TGTGCCAGCAGTCCGGGACAGGGTAAAGGGGCCAACGTCCTGACTTTC. This encodes CASSPGQGKGANVLTF. V and J are TRBV28 and TRBJ2-6; TRBD1 matches at 9 bases. Germline CDR1 MDHEN, CDR2 SYDVKM. V lost 5 bases to trimming and J lost 4 bases; unmatched junction nucleotides: 6. The CDR3 extends over 16 amino acids.

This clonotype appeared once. CDR3: CATIAWEDYGYTF. The CDR3 DNA reads as TGTGCCACCATCGCGTGGGAGGACTATGGCTACACCTTC. The chain joins TRBV7-8 to TRBJ1-2; D uncertain. CDR1 is SGHVS and CDR2 is FQNEAQ in the germline V gene. Trimming took 10 bases from V and 3 from J, leaving 15 bases between them. The CDR3 contains 13 residues.

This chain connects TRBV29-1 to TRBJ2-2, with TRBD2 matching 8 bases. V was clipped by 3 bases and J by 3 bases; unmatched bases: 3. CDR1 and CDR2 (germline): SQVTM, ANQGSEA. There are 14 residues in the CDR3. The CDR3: CSVEVAGYTGELFF. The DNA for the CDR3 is TGCAGCGTTGAGGTAGCGGGATACACCGGGGAGCTGTTTTTT.

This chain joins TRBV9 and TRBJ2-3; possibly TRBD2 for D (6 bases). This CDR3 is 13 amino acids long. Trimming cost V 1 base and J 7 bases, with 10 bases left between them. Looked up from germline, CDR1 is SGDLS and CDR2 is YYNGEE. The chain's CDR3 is CASSVPGANTQYF. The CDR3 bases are TGTGCCAGCAGCGTACCGGGAGCAAATACGCAGTATTTT.

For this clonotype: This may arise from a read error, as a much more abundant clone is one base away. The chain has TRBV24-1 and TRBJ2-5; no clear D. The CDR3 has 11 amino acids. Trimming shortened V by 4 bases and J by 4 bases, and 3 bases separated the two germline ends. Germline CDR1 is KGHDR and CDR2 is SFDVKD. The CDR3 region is CATSEGETQYF. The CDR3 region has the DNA TGTGCCACCAGTGAGGGAGAGACCCAGTACTTC.

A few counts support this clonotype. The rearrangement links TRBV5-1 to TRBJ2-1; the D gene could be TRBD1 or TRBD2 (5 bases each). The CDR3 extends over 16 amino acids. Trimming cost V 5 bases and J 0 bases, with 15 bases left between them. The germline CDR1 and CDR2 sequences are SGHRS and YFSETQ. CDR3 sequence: CASRERGVSSYNEQFF. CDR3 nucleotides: TGCGCCAGCAGAGAACGAGGGGTAAGCTCCTACAATGAGCAGTTCTTC.

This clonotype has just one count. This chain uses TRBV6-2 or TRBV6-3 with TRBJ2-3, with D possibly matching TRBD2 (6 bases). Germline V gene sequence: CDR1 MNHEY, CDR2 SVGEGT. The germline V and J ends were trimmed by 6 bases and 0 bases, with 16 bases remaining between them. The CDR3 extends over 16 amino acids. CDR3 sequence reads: CASRGGLLTSTDTQYF. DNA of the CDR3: TGTGCCAGCAGAGGAGGACTACTTACTAGCACAGATACGCAGTATTTT.

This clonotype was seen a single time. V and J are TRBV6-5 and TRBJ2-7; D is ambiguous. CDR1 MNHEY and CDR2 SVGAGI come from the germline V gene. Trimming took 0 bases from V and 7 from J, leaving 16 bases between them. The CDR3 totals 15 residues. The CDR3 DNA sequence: TGTGCCAGCAGTTACTCGGGTGGGAAGGGCAAGGAGCAGTACTTC. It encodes CASSYSGGKGKEQYF.